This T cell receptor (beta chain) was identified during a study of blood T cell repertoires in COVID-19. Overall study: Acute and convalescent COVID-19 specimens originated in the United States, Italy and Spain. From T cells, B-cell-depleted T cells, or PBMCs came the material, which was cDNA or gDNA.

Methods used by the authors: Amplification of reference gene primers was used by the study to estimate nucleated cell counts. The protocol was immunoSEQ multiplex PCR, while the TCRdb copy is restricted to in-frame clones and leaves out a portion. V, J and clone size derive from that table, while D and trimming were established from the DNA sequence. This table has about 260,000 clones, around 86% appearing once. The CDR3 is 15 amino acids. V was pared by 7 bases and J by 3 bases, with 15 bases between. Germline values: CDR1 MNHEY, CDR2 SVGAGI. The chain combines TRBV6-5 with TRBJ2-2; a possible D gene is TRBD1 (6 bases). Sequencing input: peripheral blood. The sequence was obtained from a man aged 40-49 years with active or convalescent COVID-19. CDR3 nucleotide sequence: TGTGCCAGCATTCACAGGGAAGGGGACACCGGGGAGCTGTTTTTT. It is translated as CASIHREGDTGELFF.